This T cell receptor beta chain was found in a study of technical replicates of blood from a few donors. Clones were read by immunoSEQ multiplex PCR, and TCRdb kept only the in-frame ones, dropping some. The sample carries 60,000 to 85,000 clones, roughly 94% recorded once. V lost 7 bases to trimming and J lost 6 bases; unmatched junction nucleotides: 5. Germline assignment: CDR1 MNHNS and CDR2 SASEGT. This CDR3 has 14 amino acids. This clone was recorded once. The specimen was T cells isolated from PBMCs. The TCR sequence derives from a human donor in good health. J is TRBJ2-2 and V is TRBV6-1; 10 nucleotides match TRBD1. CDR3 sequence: CASIRDRGPGELFF. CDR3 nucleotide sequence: TGTGCCAGCATCCGGGACAGGGGCCCCGGGGAGCTGTTTTTT.